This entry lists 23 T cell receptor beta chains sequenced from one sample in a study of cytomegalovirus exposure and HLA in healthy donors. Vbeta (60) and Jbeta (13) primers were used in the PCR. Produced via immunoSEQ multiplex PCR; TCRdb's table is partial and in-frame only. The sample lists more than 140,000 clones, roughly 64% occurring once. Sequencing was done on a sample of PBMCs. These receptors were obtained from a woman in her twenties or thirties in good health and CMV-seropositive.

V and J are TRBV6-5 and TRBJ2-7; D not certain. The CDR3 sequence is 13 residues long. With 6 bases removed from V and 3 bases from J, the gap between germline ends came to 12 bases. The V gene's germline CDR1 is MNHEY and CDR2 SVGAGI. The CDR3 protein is CASRNTGFYEQYF. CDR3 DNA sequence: TGTGCCAGCAGAAACACGGGTTTCTACGAGCAGTACTTC.

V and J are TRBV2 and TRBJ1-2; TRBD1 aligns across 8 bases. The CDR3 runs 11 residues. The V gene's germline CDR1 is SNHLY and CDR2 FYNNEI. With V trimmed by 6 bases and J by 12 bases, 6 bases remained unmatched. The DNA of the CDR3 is TGTGCCAGCAGCGACAGGGGCGATAACACCTTC. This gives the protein CASSDRGDNTF.

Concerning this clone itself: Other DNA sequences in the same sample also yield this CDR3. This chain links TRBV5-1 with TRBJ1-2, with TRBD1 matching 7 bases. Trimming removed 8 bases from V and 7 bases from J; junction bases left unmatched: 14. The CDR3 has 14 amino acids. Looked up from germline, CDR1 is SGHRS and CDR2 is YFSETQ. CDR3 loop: CASSVDRVGSGYTF. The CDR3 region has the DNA TGCGCCAGTAGCGTCGACAGGGTTGGAAGTGGCTACACCTTC.

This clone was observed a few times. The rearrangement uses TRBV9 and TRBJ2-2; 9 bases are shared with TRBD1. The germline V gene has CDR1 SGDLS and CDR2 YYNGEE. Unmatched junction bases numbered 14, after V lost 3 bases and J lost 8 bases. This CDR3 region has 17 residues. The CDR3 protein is CASSARSGQGLFGELFF. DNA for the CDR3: TGTGCCAGCAGCGCTCGATCTGGACAGGGGTTATTTGGGGAGCTGTTTTTT.

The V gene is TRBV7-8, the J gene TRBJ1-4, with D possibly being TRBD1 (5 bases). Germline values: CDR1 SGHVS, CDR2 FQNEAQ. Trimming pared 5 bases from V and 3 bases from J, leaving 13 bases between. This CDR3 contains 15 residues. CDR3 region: CASSLTRAPNEKLFF. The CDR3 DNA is TGTGCCAGCAGCCTGACCAGGGCCCCTAATGAAAAACTGTTTTTT.

CDR3 in DNA: TGTGCCAGCAGCTTAGCGCAGGGTGGTCAGCCCCAGCATTTT. Residues: CASSLAQGGQPQHF. The chain employs TRBV7-8 and TRBJ1-5, with D possibly TRBD1 on 5 matching bases. Germline V gives CDR1 SGHVS, CDR2 FQNEAQ. The CDR3 runs 14 residues. Trimming left V 0 bases short and J 6 bases short, with 9 bases between.

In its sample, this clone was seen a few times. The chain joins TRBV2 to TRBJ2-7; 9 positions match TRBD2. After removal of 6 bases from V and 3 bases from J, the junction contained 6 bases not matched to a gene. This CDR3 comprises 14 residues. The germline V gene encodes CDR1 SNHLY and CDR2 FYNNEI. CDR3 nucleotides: TGTGCCAGCAGACAAGCTAGCGGGGTCTACGAGCAGTACTTC. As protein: CASRQASGVYEQYF.

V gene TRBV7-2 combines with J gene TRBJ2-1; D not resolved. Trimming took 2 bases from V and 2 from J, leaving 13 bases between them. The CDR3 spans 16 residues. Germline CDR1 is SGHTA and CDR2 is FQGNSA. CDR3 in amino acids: CASSLRSSLAYNEQFF. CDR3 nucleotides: TGTGCCAGCAGCTTACGGTCTAGTCTGGCCTACAATGAGCAGTTCTTC.

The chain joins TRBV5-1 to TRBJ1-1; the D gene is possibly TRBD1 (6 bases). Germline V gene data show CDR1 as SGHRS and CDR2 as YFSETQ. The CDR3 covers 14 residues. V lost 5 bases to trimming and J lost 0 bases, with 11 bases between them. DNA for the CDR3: TGCGCCAGCAGACCGGGACACGTGAACACTGAAGCTTTCTTT. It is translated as CASRPGHVNTEAFF.

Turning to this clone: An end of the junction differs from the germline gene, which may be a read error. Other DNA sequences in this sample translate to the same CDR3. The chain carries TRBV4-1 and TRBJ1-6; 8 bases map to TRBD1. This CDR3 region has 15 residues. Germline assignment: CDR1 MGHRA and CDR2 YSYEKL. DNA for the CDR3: TGCGCCAGCAGCTCCCAGACAGGGGACAATTCCCCCCTCCACTTT. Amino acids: CASSSQTGDNSPLHF.

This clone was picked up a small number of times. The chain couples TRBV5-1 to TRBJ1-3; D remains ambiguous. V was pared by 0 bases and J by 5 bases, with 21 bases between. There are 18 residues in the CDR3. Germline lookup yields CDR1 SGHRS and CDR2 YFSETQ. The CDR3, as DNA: TGCGCCAGCAGCTTGGGTACTTTGGCGAGGGTGGCCAGAAACACCATATATTTT. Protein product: CASSLGTLARVARNTIYF.

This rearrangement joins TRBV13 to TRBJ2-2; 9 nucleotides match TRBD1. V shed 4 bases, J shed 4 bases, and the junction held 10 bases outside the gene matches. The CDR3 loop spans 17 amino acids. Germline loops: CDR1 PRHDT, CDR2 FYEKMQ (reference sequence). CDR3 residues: CASSSRKGQGVTGELFF. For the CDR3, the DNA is TGTGCCAGCAGCTCGAGGAAGGGACAGGGAGTCACCGGGGAGCTGTTTTTT.

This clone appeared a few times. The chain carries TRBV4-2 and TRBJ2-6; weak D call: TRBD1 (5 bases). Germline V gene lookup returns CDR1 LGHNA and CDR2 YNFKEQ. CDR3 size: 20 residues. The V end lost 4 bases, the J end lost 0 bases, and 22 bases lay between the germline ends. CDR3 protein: CASSRSISGHISSGANVLTF. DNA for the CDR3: TGTGCCAGCAGCCGCTCGATTTCAGGACATATTAGCTCTGGGGCCAACGTCCTGACTTTC.

As DNA, the CDR3 is TGTGCCACCGGGTCCCTAAATGAGCAGTTCTTC. It translates to CATGSLNEQFF. J is TRBJ2-1 and V is TRBV19, with D uncertain. This CDR3 contains 11 residues. CDR1 LNHDA and CDR2 SQIVND come from the germline V gene (reference sequence). With 10 bases removed from V and 7 bases from J, the gap between germline ends came to 11 bases.

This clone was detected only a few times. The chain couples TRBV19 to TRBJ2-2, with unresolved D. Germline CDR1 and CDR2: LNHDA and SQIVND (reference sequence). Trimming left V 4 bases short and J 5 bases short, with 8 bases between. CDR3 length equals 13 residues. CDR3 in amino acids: CASSTSPTGELFF. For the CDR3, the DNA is TGTGCCAGTAGTACCAGTCCTACCGGGGAGCTGTTTTTT.

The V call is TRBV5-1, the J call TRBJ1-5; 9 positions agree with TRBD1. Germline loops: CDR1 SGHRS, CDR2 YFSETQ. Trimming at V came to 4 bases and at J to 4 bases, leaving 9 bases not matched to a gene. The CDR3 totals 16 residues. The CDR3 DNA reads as TGCGCCAGCAGCCCCGGGACAGGGTCATGGAATCAGCCCCAGCATTTT. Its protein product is CASSPGTGSWNQPQHF.

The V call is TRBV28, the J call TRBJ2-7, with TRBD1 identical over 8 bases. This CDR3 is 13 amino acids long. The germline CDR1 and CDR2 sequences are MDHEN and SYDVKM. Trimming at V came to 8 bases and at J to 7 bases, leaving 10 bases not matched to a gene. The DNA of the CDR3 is TGTGCCAGCCTGAAAGGACAGGGCAGTGAGCAGTACTTC. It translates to CASLKGQGSEQYF.

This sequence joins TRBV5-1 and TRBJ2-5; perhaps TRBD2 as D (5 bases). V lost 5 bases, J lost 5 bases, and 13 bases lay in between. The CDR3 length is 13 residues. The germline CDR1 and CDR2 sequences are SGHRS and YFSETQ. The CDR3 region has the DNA TGCGCCAGCAGGGCTAGCAGTGGCGAGACCCAGTACTTC. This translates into CASRASSGETQYF.

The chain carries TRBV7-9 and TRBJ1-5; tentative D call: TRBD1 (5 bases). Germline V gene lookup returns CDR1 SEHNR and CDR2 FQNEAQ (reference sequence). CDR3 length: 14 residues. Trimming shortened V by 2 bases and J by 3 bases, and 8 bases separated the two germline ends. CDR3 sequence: CASSLQGDNQPQHF. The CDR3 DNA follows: TGTGCCAGCAGCTTACAGGGCGACAATCAGCCCCAGCATTTT. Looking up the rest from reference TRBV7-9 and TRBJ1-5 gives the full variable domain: DTGVSQNPRHKITKRGQNVTFRCDPISEHNRLYWYRQTLGQGPEFLTYFQNEAQLEKSRLLSDRFSAERPKGSFSTLEIQRTEQGDSAMYLCASSLQGDNQPQHFGDGTRLSIL.

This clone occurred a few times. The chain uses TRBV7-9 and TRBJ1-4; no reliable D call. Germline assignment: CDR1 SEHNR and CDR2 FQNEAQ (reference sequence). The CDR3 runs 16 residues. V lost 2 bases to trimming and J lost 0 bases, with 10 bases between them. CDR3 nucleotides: TGTGCCAGCAGCTTAAGGACTGCCGCAACTAATGAAAAACTGTTTTTT. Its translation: CASSLRTAATNEKLFF.

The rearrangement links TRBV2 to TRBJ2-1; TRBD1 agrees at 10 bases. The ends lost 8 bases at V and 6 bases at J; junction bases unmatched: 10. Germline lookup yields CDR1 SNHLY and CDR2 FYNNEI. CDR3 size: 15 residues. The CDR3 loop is CASRTRTGGANEQFF. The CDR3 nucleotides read TGTGCCAGCCGGACCCGGACAGGGGGGGCCAATGAGCAGTTCTTC.

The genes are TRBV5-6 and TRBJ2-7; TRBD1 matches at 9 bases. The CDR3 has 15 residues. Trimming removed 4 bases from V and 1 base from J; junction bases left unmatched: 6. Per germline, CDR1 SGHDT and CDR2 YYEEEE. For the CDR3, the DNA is TGTGCCAGCAGCGACCGGACAGGGGTTTCCTACGAGCAGTACTTC. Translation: CASSDRTGVSYEQYF.

Written as DNA, the CDR3 is TGCGCCAGCAGCTTCCCCTACACAGATACGCAGTATTTT. Amino acid sequence: CASSFPYTDTQYF. The chain links TRBV5-1 to TRBJ2-3; unclear D gene. Germline lookup yields CDR1 SGHRS and CDR2 YFSETQ. This CDR3 contains 13 residues. Deletions cut 2 bases from V and 2 bases from J, with 6 bases between.